This entry lists 6 T cell receptor beta chains sequenced from one sample in a study of shared clonotypes between healthy human individuals. Here immunoSEQ multiplex PCR was the method, and the copy in TCRdb shows in-frame clones only, minus some. This table has millions of clones, more than 80% appearing once. Material for sequencing was naive CD4+ T cells sorted from blood. Subset of the sample: CD45RA+ positively selected. These TCRs come from a man younger than 30 in good health.

V and J are TRBV4-3 and TRBJ2-7; 7 bases fit TRBD1. V lost 1 base to trimming and J lost 0 bases; unmatched junction nucleotides: 3. The germline gives CDR1 LGHNA, CDR2 YSLEER. The CDR3 loop spans 15 amino acids. CDR3 sequence: CASSQAWDSSYEQYF. The DNA for the CDR3 is TGCGCCAGCAGCCAAGCATGGGACAGCTCCTACGAGCAGTACTTC.

The gene calls are TRBV10-3 and TRBJ2-2; D remains unclear. The V gene's germline CDR1 is ENHRY and CDR2 SYGVKD. This CDR3 has 14 residues. Trimming cost V 2 bases and J 6 bases, with 10 bases left between them. Written as DNA, the CDR3 is TGTGCCATCAGTGAGCCGCAGTTGGCCGGGGAGCTGTTTTTT. Its protein is CAISEPQLAGELFF.

The chain joins TRBV4-2 to TRBJ2-7; either TRBD1 or TRBD2 may supply D (5 bases each). V was pared by 4 bases and J by 1 base, with 17 bases between. This CDR3 is 16 amino acids long. In germline, CDR1 is LGHNA, CDR2 YNFKEQ. CDR3 in amino acids: CASSPDGTASSYEQYF. The CDR3 coding sequence is TGTGCCAGCAGCCCAGACGGGACGGCGAGTTCCTACGAGCAGTACTTC.

DNA of the CDR3: TGTGCCAGCAGCTTGTTGAGCGGACCTAGCACAGATACGCAGTATTTT. Translation: CASSLLSGPSTDTQYF. The chain has TRBV5-6 and TRBJ2-3; D is perhaps TRBD2 (5 bases). Germline CDR1 and CDR2: SGHDT and YYEEEE. The CDR3 is made up of 16 amino acids. Trimming left V 1 base short and J 0 bases short, with 12 bases between.

The chain is built from TRBV28 and TRBJ1-6; tentative D call: TRBD1 (5 bases). Germline lookup yields CDR1 MDHEN and CDR2 SYDVKM. Trimming pared 8 bases from V and 9 bases from J, leaving 14 bases between. The CDR3 is 13 residues long. CDR3 nucleotide sequence: TGTGCCAGCCATCAGGGAAGTACTTCACCCCTCCACTTT. The encoded protein is CASHQGSTSPLHF.

The rearrangement joins TRBV4-1 to TRBJ1-4; TRBD1 aligns across 10 bases. The CDR3 consists of 15 residues. Germline lookup yields CDR1 MGHRA and CDR2 YSYEKL. Germline trimming cut 4 bases from V and 8 bases from J; bases unmatched to any gene: 7. This CDR3 reads CASSPDRGKGEKLFF. The CDR3 DNA sequence: TGCGCCAGCAGCCCGGACAGGGGGAAGGGGGAAAAACTGTTTTTT.